The sequence of this T cell receptor beta chain was determined in a study of graft-versus-host responses after intestinal transplantation. The overall study: Recipients obtained multivisceral, liver-intestinal, or isolated intestinal transplants. Each recipient received anti-thymocyte globulin induction, then tacrolimus and steroids for approximately 3 years.

Method: immunoSEQ multiplex PCR; TCRdb's copy keeps in-frame clones and lacks some. The table lists about 120,000 clones, over 85% of them singletons. Study results and caveats: Peak levels of circulating GvH clones tracked with early post-transplant HvG declines. Present in recipient marrow, GvH clones included some that appeared first in ileum or blood.

On this clone itself: Its antigen is unknown.

This receptor was taken from a human donor who received an intestinal transplant. Sequenced here: unstimulated CD4+ T cells sorted from spleen or lymph node cells, sampled before intestinal transplant.

The CDR3 reads CASSFGVSSGANVLTF. The CDR3 DNA follows: TGTGCCAGCAGCTTTGGGGTCAGCTCTGGGGCCAACGTCCTGACTTTC. This chain uses TRBV7-9 with TRBJ2-6; no clear D. The CDR3 loop spans 16 amino acids. V was cut by 3 bases and J by 0 bases, with 9 bases left in between. Germline loops: CDR1 SEHNR, CDR2 FQNEAQ (reference sequence).